These 10 T cell receptor beta chains were sequenced from one sample in a study of chemoradiotherapy in HPV16-positive cancers (dated by TCRdb to between 2020 and 2023). To prepare the library, the immunoSEQ multiplex PCR assay was applied. TCRdb holds this immuneACCESS table with in-frame rearrangements only. Some clones are missing; in checked studies, unresolved V genes explain under half, and the rest has no known cause. The sample profile shows about 22,000 clones; approximately 70% of them were found once. The ten biggest clones cover 2.6% of the sample. Sampling was carried out from a patient who underwent chemoradiotherapy. These receptors all come from a human donor with HPV-associated anogenital cancer.

The chain uses TRBV19 and TRBJ1-2; the D is unclear. The CDR3 covers 15 residues. Germline V lookup: CDR1 LNHDA, CDR2 SQIVND (reference sequence). The CDR3, as DNA: TGTGTCTCAAGCGAGGGCCTTGTCTCGAACTATGGCTACACCTTC. This encodes CVSSEGLVSNYGYTF.

Details on this clone: The junction departs from germline at one end; a sequencing error may be responsible. The V call is TRBV5-6, the J call TRBJ2-6; D not resolved. Germline-derived CDR1 and CDR2 are SGHDT and YYEEEE. The CDR3 spans 13 residues. DNA of the CDR3: TGTGCCAGCAGCTTGAGGCCGAATTCTCGCGTGGCTTTC. It is translated as CASSLRPNSRVAF.

The chain couples TRBV5-5 to TRBJ2-6, with D unresolved. Trimming took 6 bases from V and 1 from J, leaving 5 bases between them. This CDR3 region has 13 residues. Germline V gene data show CDR1 as SGHKS and CDR2 as YYEKEE (reference sequence). DNA for the CDR3: TGTGCCAGCACCCTATCTGGGGCCAACGTCCTGACTTTC. Translated: CASTLSGANVLTF.

V and J are TRBV11-2 and TRBJ2-7; D is unresolved. Trimming took off 1 base at V and 2 bases at J, with 6 bases between the two ends. There are 13 residues in the CDR3. Germline V gene sequence: CDR1 SGHAT, CDR2 FQNNGV. The CDR3 nucleotides are TGTGCCAGCAGCTTAGTTGGAGCCTACGAGCAGTACTTC. Residues: CASSLVGAYEQYF.

The chain joins TRBV19 to TRBJ2-2, with TRBD1 matching over 7 bases. This CDR3 comprises 21 residues. Unmatched junction bases numbered 19, after V lost 0 bases and J lost 3 bases. Germline lookup yields CDR1 LNHDA and CDR2 SQIVND (reference sequence). CDR3: CASSIDPGPDRTRTYTGELFF. The CDR3 DNA follows: TGTGCCAGTAGTATAGACCCCGGCCCGGACAGGACACGTACCTACACCGGGGAGCTGTTTTTT.

The CDR3 DNA is TGTGCCAGCAGTCAGAAGCGGGGGACCTATACGCAGTATTTT. Amino acid sequence: CASSQKRGTYTQYF. The chain couples TRBV27 to TRBJ2-3, with 8 nucleotides matching TRBD2. J was trimmed by 7 bases and V by 5 bases; bases with no gene match: 8. The germline gives CDR1 MNHEY, CDR2 SMNVEV (reference sequence). The CDR3 contains 14 residues.

The gene calls are TRBV6-1 and TRBJ2-1; D assignment may be TRBD1 or TRBD2 (5 bases each). Trimming cost V 8 bases and J 2 bases, with 16 bases left between them. The CDR3 has 15 amino acids. Germline V CDR1 and CDR2: MNHNS, SASEGT. CDR3 loop: CASVRGRSPYNEQFF. In DNA, the CDR3 is TGTGCCAGCGTTCGGGGACGCTCGCCCTACAATGAGCAGTTCTTC.

The gene calls are TRBV5-6 and TRBJ2-2, with D tentatively TRBD2 (6 bases). CDR3 length: 13 amino acids. Looked up from germline, CDR1 is SGHDT and CDR2 is YYEEEE. Trimming cost V 1 base and J 8 bases, with 9 bases left between them. CDR3: CASSLREAGELFF. The CDR3 DNA sequence: TGTGCCAGCAGCTTGAGGGAGGCGGGGGAGCTGTTTTTT.

The chain carries TRBV7-8 and TRBJ2-3; the match to TRBD2 covers 11 bases. This CDR3 spans 16 amino acids. Unmatched junction bases numbered 5, after V lost 5 bases and J lost 1 base. Germline V gene data show CDR1 as SGHVS and CDR2 as FQNEAQ. The CDR3 coding sequence is TGTGCCAGCAGCCCCCGACTAGCGGGACGCACAGATACGCAGTATTTT. Translating it yields CASSPRLAGRTDTQYF.

This clone was detected only a few times. The chain uses TRBV5-5 and TRBJ2-7; unclear D gene. This CDR3 spans 15 amino acids. The germline gives CDR1 SGHKS, CDR2 YYEKEE (reference sequence). V was pared by 0 bases and J by 0 bases, with 10 bases between. This CDR3 reads CASSLELRSSYEQYF. The CDR3, as DNA: TGTGCCAGCAGCTTGGAACTGAGGAGCTCCTACGAGCAGTACTTC.